The next 4 T cell receptor beta chains were all read from a single sample in a study of T cells in Graves' hyperthyroidism and ophthalmopathy. Amplification of TCR beta CDR3 regions was performed using RNA transcripts as template. TCR CDR3 regions were first amplified by RT-PCR with HTBI primers. One entry per CDR3 protein, called by TCRdb with MiXCR from the multiplex PCR reads. The sample holds 600,000 to 850,000 distinct CDR3 sequences; about 19% are singletons and the top ten take about a sixth. The sample comprised blood. Every receptor here comes from a woman aged 50 to 60 with Graves' hyperthyroidism that later progressed to Graves' ophthalmopathy.

This clonotype was counted between two and nine times. This sequence joins TRBV4-1 and TRBJ2-7; 13 bases agree with TRBD2. With 4 bases clipped from V and 2 bases from J, the junction kept 11 bases outside the gene matches. CDR3 length equals 18 residues. CDR1 and CDR2 (germline): MGHRA, YSYEKL. CDR3 sequence (DNA): TGCGCCAGCAGCCCCCTAGCAAAGGGACTAGCGGGGCCCTACGAGCAGTACTTC. Protein product: CASSPLAKGLAGPYEQYF.

This clonotype occurred once. The CDR3 loop is CAARGGGPLDTQYF. Written as DNA, the CDR3 is TGTGCCGCGAGAGGGGGGGGGCCTCTGGATACGCAGTATTTT. V usage is TRBV19 and J usage is TRBJ2-3; weak D call: TRBD2 (7 bases). Looked up from germline, CDR1 is LNHDA and CDR2 is SQIVND (reference sequence). CDR3 length: 14 residues. V lost 11 bases and J 6 bases, leaving 21 bases between the germline ends.

This clonotype was seen more than once but under ten times. CDR3 sequence: CASSAKKQGAPVGGYTF. CDR3 sequence (DNA): TGCGCCAGCAGCGCGAAAAAACAGGGGGCCCCAGTAGGTGGCTACACCTTC. The chain combines TRBV5-1 with TRBJ1-2, with 9 bases aligning to TRBD1. V shed 4 bases and J 7 bases; nucleotides not matched to a gene: 17. Germline V gene lookup returns CDR1 SGHRS and CDR2 YFSETQ. The CDR3 contains 17 residues.

The V call is TRBV10-3, the J call TRBJ1-1; D is uncertain. V gave up 0 bases and J gave up 2 bases, with 4 bases separating them. In germline, CDR1 is ENHRY, CDR2 SYGVKD. The CDR3 loop spans 13 amino acids. The CDR3 DNA sequence: TGTGCCATCAGTGAGTCCCTCAACACTGAAGCTTTCTTT. Translating gives CAISESLNTEAFF.